This T cell receptor (delta chain) was recovered during a study of Vδ1+ human thymocytes. The study's findings and limits: Thymic delta-chain repertoires held roughly 18% Vdelta2 sequences and few Vdelta3, despite high sort purity. Many TRG clonotypes were shared between donors; TRD repertoires were essentially private. Thymic TRG and TRD repertoires appeared highly polyclonal, with Gaussian CDR3 length distributions.

This CDR3 is 20 amino acids long. Germline CDR1 reads TSWWSYY; CDR2 reads QGS. The ends lost 1 base at V and 0 bases at J; junction bases unmatched: 16. Sequences come from RNA converted to cDNA by reverse transcription. The CDR3 regions were amplified by multiplex PCR from V-gene primers to a constant-region primer. TCRdb redid the clone calls on the multiplex PCR reads with CATT. The table lists about 73,000 delta-chain clones, around 35% of them singletons, with roughly 0.25% in the top ten. A few counts support this clone. Antigen unknown. The sorted cells were CD3+ Vdelta1+ Vdelta2- thymocytes from alphabeta-depleted thymus.

The chain carries TRDV1 and TRDJ1, with 8 bases identical to TRDD3. Sequenced sample: Vdelta1+ gamma-delta thymocytes from the thymus. Subset in this sample: FACS-sorted CD3+ TCRalphabeta- TCRVdelta1+ TCRVdelta2- thymocytes. The TCR was taken from a boy under three years old who had congenital heart surgery. The CDR3 nucleotides are TGTGCTCTTGGGGAACCCCTCTCATCCGGGGGGATAGCGTACACCGATAAACTCATCTTT. Amino acids: CALGEPLSSGGIAYTDKLIF.